In this sample, the clone carrying this T cell receptor beta chain turned up a few times. A much larger clone is a single base away; this may be a read error. TCRdb used MiXCR to call clones anew from the PCR reads. The sample records tens of thousands of clones, roughly 17% being singletons. Patients underwent thyroid surgery, and none had received any treatment before it. The source of the sample is a study of metastatic and nonmetastatic thyroid tumors. The CDR3 runs 13 residues. CDR1 MNHEY and CDR2 SVGAGI come from the germline V gene. Trimming left V 2 bases short and J 4 bases short, with 8 bases between.

The TCR comes from a female donor with papillary thyroid cancer or a benign thyroid nodule (not recorded which). Some clones in this sample may be carry-over from other donors' samples. Sequencing used tumor tissue. The rearrangement joins TRBV6-5 to TRBJ2-5, with D possibly matching TRBD2 (5 bases). The DNA for the CDR3 is TGTGCCAGCAGTTACCATGAGGGAGAGACCCAGTACTTC. It encodes CASSYHEGETQYF.